Below are 10 T cell receptor beta chains sequenced from a single sample in a study of blood T cell repertoires in COVID-19. Measured with immunoSEQ multiplex PCR; TCRdb has only the in-frame clones, and not every one. Of around 230,000 clones listed, about 80% are singletons. The material sequenced was peripheral blood. These receptor sequences come from a woman of 80 years or more with acute or convalescent COVID-19.

This clone was seen ten or more times. Other DNA variants within this sample encode the same CDR3. The J gene is TRBJ1-6, the V gene TRBV30, with 9 positions matching TRBD1. J gave up 10 bases and V 0 bases, and 4 bases lay outside the gene matches. Germline V lookup: CDR1 GTSNPN, CDR2 SVGIG (reference sequence). This CDR3 has 14 amino acids. CDR3 DNA: TGTGCCTGGAGTGTAAGGGACAGGGTCTCACCCCTCCACTTT. Its translation is CAWSVRDRVSPLHF.

This clone has just a few counts. The rearrangement joins TRBV18 to TRBJ2-1; D possibly corresponds to TRBD1 (5 bases). V was shortened by 3 bases and J by 9 bases, with 12 bases between the two germline ends. The CDR3 has 13 residues. The germline CDR1 and CDR2 sequences are KGHSH and LQKENI. The CDR3 region has the DNA TGTGCCAGCTCACCCTTGACAGACGGTGAGCAGTTCTTC. This gives the protein CASSPLTDGEQFF.

V usage is TRBV5-1 and J usage is TRBJ2-3, with D possibly TRBD1 on 5 matching bases. CDR3 length equals 17 residues. Germline V gene data show CDR1 as SGHRS and CDR2 as YFSETQ. V was clipped by 3 bases and J by 1 base, with 18 bases between them. The CDR3 nucleotides are TGCGCCAGCAGCTCGAGACAGACTTCAGAAGGCACAGATACGCAGTATTTT. Translated: CASSSRQTSEGTDTQYF.

This rearrangement joins TRBV5-1 to TRBJ2-7; the D is unclear. V lost 0 bases, J lost 5 bases, and 12 bases lay in between. From germline, CDR1 is SGHRS and CDR2 YFSETQ. The CDR3 is 14 amino acids. The chain's CDR3 is CASSLDGLLNEQYF. In DNA, the CDR3 is TGCGCCAGCAGCTTGGATGGGCTTTTGAACGAGCAGTACTTC.

The rearrangement links TRBV2 to TRBJ1-2, with no clear D. The CDR3 is 14 amino acids. CDR1 is SNHLY, CDR2 FYNNEI, per germline. Trimming took off 6 bases at V and 4 bases at J, with 15 bases between the two ends. The CDR3 spells CASRESKVAYGYTF. CDR3 bases: TGTGCCAGCAGGGAATCTAAGGTAGCCTATGGCTACACCTTC.

The chain carries TRBV19 and TRBJ1-5; possibly TRBD1 for D (5 bases). Looked up from germline, CDR1 is LNHDA and CDR2 is SQIVND (reference sequence). This CDR3 contains 15 residues. V was clipped by 6 bases and J by 0 bases, with 12 bases between them. The chain's CDR3 is CASRTTGLSNQPQHF. The CDR3 DNA is TGTGCCAGTAGGACGACGGGACTTAGCAATCAGCCCCAGCATTTT. Full variable domain (rest looked up from reference TRBV19 and TRBJ1-5): DGGITQSPKYLFRKEGQNVTLSCEQNLNHDAMYWYRQDPGQGLRLIYYSQIVNDFQKGDIAEGYSVSREKKESFPLTVTSAQKNPTAFYLCASRTTGLSNQPQHFGDGTRLSIL.

This chain uses TRBV25-1 with TRBJ2-1, with TRBD2 matching 8 bases. CDR3 size: 14 residues. The trim removed 3 bases at V and 5 bases at J, leaving 3 bases unmatched. Germline assignment: CDR1 MGHDK and CDR2 SYGVNS. The CDR3 nucleotides read TGTGCCAGCAGTGAGATTAGCGGGGACAATGAGCAGTTCTTC. This encodes CASSEISGDNEQFF.

The genes are TRBV5-8 and TRBJ2-5; 9 bases are shared with TRBD1. The V segment lost 2 bases and the J segment 5 bases; nucleotides outside the gene matches: 7. Germline loops: CDR1 SGHTS, CDR2 YDEGEE. This CDR3 region has 15 residues. The CDR3 DNA reads TGTGCCAGCAGCTTAGGACAGGGGAGTCGGGAGACCCAGTACTTC. Translating it yields CASSLGQGSRETQYF.

The rearrangement joins TRBV18 to TRBJ1-1; D might be TRBD1 (5 bases). The germline V gene encodes CDR1 KGHSH and CDR2 LQKENI. Trimming pared 0 bases from V and 1 base from J, leaving 9 bases between. The CDR3 runs 15 residues. The CDR3 region is CASSPPGEGNTEAFF. CDR3 nucleotide sequence: TGTGCCAGCTCACCACCAGGGGAGGGGAACACTGAAGCTTTCTTT. Full variable domain (outside the CDR3, taken from reference TRBV18 and TRBJ1-1): NAGVMQNPRHLVRRRGQEARLRCSPMKGHSHVYWYRQLPEEGLKFMVYLQKENIIDESGMPKERFSAEFPKEGPSILRIQQVVRGDSAAYFCASSPPGEGNTEAFFGQGTRLTVV.

Regarding this clone: One junction end does not reproduce the germline sequence, and a read error may be involved. The chain combines TRBV7-8 with TRBJ2-7; 7 bases are a match to TRBD2. Germline V lookup: CDR1 SGHVS, CDR2 FQNEAQ. The CDR3 extends over 14 amino acids. The CDR3 protein is CASSLADFSYEQYF. CDR3 nucleotide sequence: TGTGCCAGCAGCCTAGCGGACTTTTCCTACGAGCAGTACTTC.